This T cell receptor (beta chain) appears in the sequencing data of a study of long-term antiretroviral therapy in people with HIV. Samples were assayed with immunoSEQ v3.0 at survey level. Method: immunoSEQ multiplex PCR; TCRdb's copy keeps in-frame clones and lacks some. The table has tens of thousands of clones, approximately 88% seen once; the top ten hold roughly 9.8%. V dropped 1 base and J dropped 0; count of bases not matched to a gene: 10. Looked up from germline, CDR1 is GTSNPN and CDR2 is SVGIG (reference sequence). This CDR3 is 17 amino acids long. The source is a man aged 30-40 years with HIV. V is TRBV30 and J is TRBJ2-3, with TRBD2 identical over 7 bases. The starting material was unsorted PBMCs, obtained almost 2.9 years after starting antiretroviral therapy. The CDR3 DNA follows: TGTGCCTGGAGTGGCGCTAGCGGTAGCCCTAGCACAGATACGCAGTATTTT. It yields the protein CAWSGASGSPSTDTQYF.